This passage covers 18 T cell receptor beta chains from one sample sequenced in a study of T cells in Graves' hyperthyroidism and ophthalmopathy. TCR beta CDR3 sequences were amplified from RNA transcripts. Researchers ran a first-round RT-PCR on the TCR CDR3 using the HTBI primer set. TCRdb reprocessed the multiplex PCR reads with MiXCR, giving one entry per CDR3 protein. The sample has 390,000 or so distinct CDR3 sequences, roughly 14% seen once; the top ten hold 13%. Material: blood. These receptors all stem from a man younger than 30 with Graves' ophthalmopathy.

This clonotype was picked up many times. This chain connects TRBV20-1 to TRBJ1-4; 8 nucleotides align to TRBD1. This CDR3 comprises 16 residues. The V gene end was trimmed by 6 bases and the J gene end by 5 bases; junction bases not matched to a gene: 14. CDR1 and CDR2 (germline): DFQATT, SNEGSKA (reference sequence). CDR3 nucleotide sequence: TGCAGTGCCGATCCGGTGGCAGGGGGCGCAAATGAAAAACTGTTTTTT. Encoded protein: CSADPVAGGANEKLFF.

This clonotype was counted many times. The CDR3 coding sequence is TGTGCCAGCAGCGGAAGCACGGGGGCCCTCAATCAGCCCCAGCATTTT. It is translated as CASSGSTGALNQPQHF. The chain couples TRBV3-1 to TRBJ1-5; possible D gene TRBD1, 6 bases. The CDR3 has 16 residues. V was clipped by 5 bases and J by 3 bases, with 17 bases between them. CDR1 is LGHDT and CDR2 is YNNKEL in the germline V gene (reference sequence).

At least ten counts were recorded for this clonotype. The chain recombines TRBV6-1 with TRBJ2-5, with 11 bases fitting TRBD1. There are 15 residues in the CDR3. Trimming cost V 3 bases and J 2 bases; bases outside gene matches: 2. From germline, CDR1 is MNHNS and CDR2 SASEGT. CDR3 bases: TGTGCCAGCAGTGAGGACAGGGGGCGTCAAGAGACCCAGTACTTC. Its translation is CASSEDRGRQETQYF.

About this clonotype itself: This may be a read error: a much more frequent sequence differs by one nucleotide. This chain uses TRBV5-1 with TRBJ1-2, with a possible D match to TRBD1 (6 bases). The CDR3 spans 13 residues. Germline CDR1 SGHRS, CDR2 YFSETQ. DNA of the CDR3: TGCGCCGGCAGCTTGGACGGGGGCGATGGCTACACCTTC. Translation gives CAGSLDGGDGYTF.

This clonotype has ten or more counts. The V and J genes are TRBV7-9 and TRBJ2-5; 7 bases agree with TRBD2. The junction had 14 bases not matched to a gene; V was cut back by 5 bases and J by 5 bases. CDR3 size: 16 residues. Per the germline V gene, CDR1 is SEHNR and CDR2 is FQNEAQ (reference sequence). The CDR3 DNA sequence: TGTGCCAGCAGCCCTAGGGGAGGGCAGGGCGGCGAGACCCAGTACTTC. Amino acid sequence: CASSPRGGQGGETQYF.

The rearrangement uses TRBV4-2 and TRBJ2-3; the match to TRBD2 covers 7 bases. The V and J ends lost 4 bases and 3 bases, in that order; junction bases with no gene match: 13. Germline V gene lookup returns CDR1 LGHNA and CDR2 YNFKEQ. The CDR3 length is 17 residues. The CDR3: CASSPSPAGAGTDTQYF. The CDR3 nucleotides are TGTGCCAGCAGCCCATCCCCTGCGGGAGCTGGGACAGATACGCAGTATTTT.

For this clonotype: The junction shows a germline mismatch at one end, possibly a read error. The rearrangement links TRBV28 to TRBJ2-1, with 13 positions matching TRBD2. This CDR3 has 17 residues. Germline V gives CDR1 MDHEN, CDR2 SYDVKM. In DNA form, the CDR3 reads TGCGCCAGCAGTGAGTCAACGACTAGCGGGAGGTACAATGAGCAGTTCTTC. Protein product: CASSESTTSGRYNEQFF. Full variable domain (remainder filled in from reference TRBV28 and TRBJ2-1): DVKVTQSSRYLVKRTGEKVFLECVQDMDHENMFWYRQDPGLGLRLIYFSYDVKMKEKGDIPEGYSVSREKKERFSLILESASTNQTSMYLCASSESTTSGRYNEQFFGPGTRLTVL.

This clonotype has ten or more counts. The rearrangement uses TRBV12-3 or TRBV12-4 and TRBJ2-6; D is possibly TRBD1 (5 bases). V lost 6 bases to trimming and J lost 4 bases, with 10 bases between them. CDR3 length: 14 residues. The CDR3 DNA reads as TGTGCCAGCAGGCAGGGTTCCGGGGCCAACGTCCTGACTTTC. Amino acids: CASRQGSGANVLTF.

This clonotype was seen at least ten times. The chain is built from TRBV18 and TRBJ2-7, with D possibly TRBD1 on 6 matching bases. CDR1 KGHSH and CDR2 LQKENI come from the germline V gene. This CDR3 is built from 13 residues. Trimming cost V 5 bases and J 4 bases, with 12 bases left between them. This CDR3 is CASSKNRAYEQYF. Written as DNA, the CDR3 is TGTGCCAGCTCAAAAAACAGGGCGTACGAGCAGTACTTC.

The CDR3 nucleotides are TGCGCCAGCAGCTTCCGGGTCCGGGACCCTTACGAGCAGTACTTC. It encodes CASSFRVRDPYEQYF. This sequence joins TRBV5-1 and TRBJ2-7, with D perhaps being TRBD1 or TRBD2 (5 bases each). Germline V gene lookup returns CDR1 SGHRS and CDR2 YFSETQ. The CDR3 contains 15 residues. Between the trimmed V and J ends, which lost 2 bases and 4 bases, there was a span of 16 bases.

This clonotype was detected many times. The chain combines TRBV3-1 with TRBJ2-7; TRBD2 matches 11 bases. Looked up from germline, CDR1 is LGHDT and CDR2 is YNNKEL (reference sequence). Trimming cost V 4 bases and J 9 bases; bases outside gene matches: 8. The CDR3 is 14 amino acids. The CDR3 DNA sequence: TGTGCCAGCAGCCCGACTAGCGGGATGAGTGGGCAGTACTTC. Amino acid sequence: CASSPTSGMSGQYF.

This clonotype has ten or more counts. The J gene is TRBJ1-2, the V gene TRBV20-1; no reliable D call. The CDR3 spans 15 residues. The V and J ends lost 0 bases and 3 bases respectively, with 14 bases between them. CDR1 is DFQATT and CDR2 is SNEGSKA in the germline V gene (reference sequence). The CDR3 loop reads CSARDPGKRDYGYTF. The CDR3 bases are TGCAGTGCTAGAGATCCTGGGAAACGGGACTATGGCTACACCTTC.

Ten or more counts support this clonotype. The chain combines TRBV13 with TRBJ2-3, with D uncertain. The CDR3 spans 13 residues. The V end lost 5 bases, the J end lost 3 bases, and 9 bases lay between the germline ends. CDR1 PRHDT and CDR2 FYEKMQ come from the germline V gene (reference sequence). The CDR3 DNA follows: TGTGCCAGCAGCGGCGGTAGGACAGATACGCAGTATTTT. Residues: CASSGGRTDTQYF.

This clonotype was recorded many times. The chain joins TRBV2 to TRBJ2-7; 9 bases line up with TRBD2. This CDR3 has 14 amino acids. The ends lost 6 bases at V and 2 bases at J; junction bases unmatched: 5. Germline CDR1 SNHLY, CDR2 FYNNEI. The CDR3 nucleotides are TGTGCCAGCAGCGTTAGCGGGGGAGCCTACGAGCAGTACTTC. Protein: CASSVSGGAYEQYF.

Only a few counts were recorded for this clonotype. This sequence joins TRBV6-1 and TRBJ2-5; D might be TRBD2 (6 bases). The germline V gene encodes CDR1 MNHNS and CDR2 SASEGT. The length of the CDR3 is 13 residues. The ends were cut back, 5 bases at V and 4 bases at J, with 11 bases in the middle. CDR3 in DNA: TGTGCCAGCAGTCCCATGGGGGGAGAGACCCAGTACTTC. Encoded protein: CASSPMGGETQYF.

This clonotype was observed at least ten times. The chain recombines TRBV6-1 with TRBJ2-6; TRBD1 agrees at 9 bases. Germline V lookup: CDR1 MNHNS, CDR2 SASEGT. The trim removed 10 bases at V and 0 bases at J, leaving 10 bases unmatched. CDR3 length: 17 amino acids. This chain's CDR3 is CATHGTGILSGANVLTF. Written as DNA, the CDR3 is TGTGCCACCCACGGGACAGGGATTCTCTCTGGGGCCAACGTCCTGACTTTC.

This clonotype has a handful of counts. CDR3 region: CASSYSGGASFQETQYF. CDR3 sequence (DNA): TGTGCCAGCAGTTACTCCGGGGGCGCCTCCTTCCAAGAGACCCAGTACTTC. The rearrangement uses TRBV6-5 and TRBJ2-5; D tentatively reads TRBD1 or TRBD2 (6 bases each). The germline V gene encodes CDR1 MNHEY and CDR2 SVGAGI. V dropped 0 bases and J dropped 1 base, with 15 bases sitting between them. CDR3 size: 17 residues.

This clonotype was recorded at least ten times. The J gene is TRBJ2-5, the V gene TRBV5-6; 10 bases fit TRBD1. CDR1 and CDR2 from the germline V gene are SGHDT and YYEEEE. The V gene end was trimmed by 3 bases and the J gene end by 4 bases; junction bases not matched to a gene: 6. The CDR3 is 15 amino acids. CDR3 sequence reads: CASSYGTGAPETQYF. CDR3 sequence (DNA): TGTGCCAGCAGCTACGGGACAGGGGCCCCAGAGACCCAGTACTTC.